Detailed here is one T cell receptor (beta chain). Its antigen is unknown. One base away there is no much larger clone; base qualities are not given. This entry is derived from a study of blood T cell repertoires in COVID-19 (TCRdb year 2020). Study-wide context: The collaborator samples originated in the United States, Italy and Spain and spanned the acute and convalescent phases of COVID-19. The prospective study material was composed of cDNA or gDNA derived from T cells, B-cell-depleted T cells, or PBMCs. Deeply sampled blood TCRbeta repertoires from subjects exposed to, actively infected with, or recovered from COVID-19 were included in the dataset. The repertoires were released in a freely available public database meant as a resource for research on the immune response to SARS-CoV-2. Samples were obtained from the ongoing ImmuneRACE study (first 160 participants) and from some 1,200 subjects provided by 6 global collaborators. Nearly every sample came with metadata listing a de-identified subject ID, COVID-19 status, age in years and sex. HLA class I and class II types, where available, came from metadata supplied by the sample provider rather than from assay-based typing.

The CDR3 spans 17 residues, from the cysteine through the phenylalanine. This entry keeps only the CDR3 DNA: 51 bases, framed from base 1. The germline V gene yields SGHTA for CDR1 and FQGNSA for CDR2. Trimming leaves V shorter by 3 bases and J shorter by 0 bases, with the junction holding 7 bases beyond the gene matches. The immunoSEQ Assay, a bias-controlled multiplex PCR, was used to amplify TCRbeta CDR3 regions from genomic DNA. Under the source paper's analysis protocol: The number of nucleated cells in each sample was estimated from the amplification of reference gene primers within the assay. Sequence reads were collapsed and filtered to measure the absolute abundance of every unique TCRbeta CDR3 rearrangement. For each sample, productive Simpson clonality was calculated by taking the square root of Simpson's diversity index across productive rearrangements. TCRdb carries this immuneACCESS record with in-frame sequences only. Its versions omit some clonotypes, under half of them owing to an unresolved V gene in the studies checked, with the rest unexplained. V, J and clone size are taken as reported in that table, and D and trimming were inferred from the DNA itself. The sample table holds under 150,000 clones, of which about 87% were seen once. Clones ranked in the top ten supply 3.5% to 4.5% of the sample.

Whole blood was collected in K2EDTA tubes by collaborating institutions according to the institutions' own protocols. For TCRbeta analysis, collaborators shipped samples as frozen whole blood, isolated PBMCs, or DNA extracted from either of those sample types. Points the paper makes about the study in general: The amount of clinical and demographic metadata varied by source and participant and was provided uncurated.

The sample taken for sequencing was peripheral blood. The receptor was isolated from a woman aged 40-49 years with acute or convalescent COVID-19. The chain is encoded by TRBV7-2 joined to TRBJ2-1; 8 central bases correspond to TRBD1. The nucleotide sequence is given as TGTGCCAGCAGCTTCCCCCTGACAGGGGTCTCCTACAATGAGCAGTTCTTC. Its product reads: CASSFPLTGVSYNEQFF.